This entry is about one T cell receptor beta chain. The antigen is not known. 5'RACE with constant-segment primers built TCRalpha and TCRbeta cDNA libraries with UMIs. TCRdb independently ran MiXCR on the 5' RACE reads; one entry per CDR3 protein. This sample yields 400,000 to 550,000 distinct CDR3 sequences, of which 20% to 30% are seen a single time; under 15% belongs to the top ten. The CDR3 covers 14 residues. Looked up from germline, CDR1 is LNHDA and CDR2 is SQIVND (reference sequence). V lost 3 bases and J lost 6, with 14 bases in between. The data stem from a study of T-cell memory formation after mild COVID-19. Whole-study results and caveats: Whereas later expanders leaned CD4+, clones contracting day 15 to 85 showed a balanced CD4/CD8 makeup. SARS-CoV-2 specificity was not confirmed for second-wave clones peaking on day 37.

The chain employs TRBV19 and TRBJ1-1; D gene uncertain. Sample: PBMCs or a T cell subset sorted from them (not recorded which). This receptor was identified in an adult woman who had mild COVID-19 (a few samples of this study predate the infection). Cell type and time point are not known. The CDR3 loop is CASSIEGASAEAFF. The CDR3 DNA is TGTGCCAGTAGTATTGAGGGTGCCTCTGCTGAAGCTTTCTTT.